This T cell receptor (beta chain) came from a study of response to subunit inactivated influenza vaccine. Points from the study as a whole: Researchers suggested that each seasonal influenza vaccination recruits few new T cells.

This clonotype was counted only a few times. Its specificity is unknown. MiXCR was run by TCRdb on the RT-PCR reads, yielding one entry per CDR3 protein. The sample records approximately 160,000 distinct CDR3 sequences, roughly 10% being singletons. The sequence derives from a man between 50 and 75 years old who received an inactivated influenza vaccine. This specimen consisted of CD8+ T cells sorted from PBMCs, obtained less than 30 months after vaccination.

As DNA, the CDR3 is TGTGCCAGCAGTCACGGACGCAATAGCAATCAGCCCCAGCATTTT. Its protein product is CASSHGRNSNQPQHF. The chain combines TRBV6-5 with TRBJ1-5; the D is unclear. Germline-derived CDR1 and CDR2 are MNHEY and SVGAGI. The CDR3 extends over 15 amino acids. V gave up 5 bases and J gave up 0 bases, with 11 bases separating them.